The 24 T cell receptor beta chains in this list originate from one sample, sequenced in a study of T cell responses to AZD1222 COVID-19 vaccine. Using immunoSEQ multiplex PCR, the repertoire was profiled, and TCRdb retains in-frame clones only, with some absent. The profile shows around 160,000 clones, approximately 94% of them singletons. Sequencing used peripheral blood, obtained 28 days after the second AZD1222 dose. The receptors come from an adult who received the AZD1222 COVID-19 vaccine.

The chain joins TRBV3-1 (or the pseudogene TRBV3-2) to TRBJ1-2, with unresolved D. Between the trimmed V and J ends, which lost 4 bases and 0 bases, there was a span of 12 bases. Germline values: CDR1 LGHDT, CDR2 YNNKEL (reference sequence). CDR3 length: 15 amino acids. This CDR3 is CASSPKLGTNYGYTF. The CDR3 coding sequence is TGTGCCAGCAGCCCCAAGCTGGGAACTAACTATGGCTACACCTTC.

This clone came up once. This sequence joins TRBV6-5 and TRBJ1-1; D may be TRBD1 (6 bases). V lost 0 bases to trimming and J lost 7 bases, with 15 bases between them. The CDR3 spans 15 residues. Germline values: CDR1 MNHEY, CDR2 SVGAGI. CDR3 in amino acids: CASSYSSPGANEAFF. CDR3 bases: TGTGCCAGCAGTTACTCGAGTCCAGGGGCTAATGAAGCTTTCTTT.

V and J are TRBV2 and TRBJ1-3, with TRBD1 identical over 9 bases. The junction had 5 bases not matched to a gene; V was cut back by 3 bases and J by 2 bases. The germline V gene has CDR1 SNHLY and CDR2 FYNNEI. The CDR3 consists of 16 residues. The DNA for the CDR3 is TGTGCCAGCAGTGACGGTCGGACAGGGGCTGGAAACACCATATATTTT. Translation gives CASSDGRTGAGNTIYF.

The V gene is TRBV29-1, the J gene TRBJ2-6; possible D gene TRBD2, 6 bases. V was pared by 7 bases and J by 4 bases, with 20 bases between. The CDR3 spans 16 residues. CDR1 and CDR2 from the germline V gene are SQVTM and ANQGSEA. Written as DNA, the CDR3 is TGCAGCGCCGCTGGGGGGTTGGACTCCGGGGCCAACGTCCTGACTTTC. As protein: CSAAGGLDSGANVLTF. Filled out from reference TRBV29-1 and TRBJ2-6, the complete variable domain reads SAVISQKPSRDICQRGTSLTIQCQVDSQVTMMFWYRQQPGQSLTLIATANQGSEATYESGFVIDKFPISRPNLTFSTLTVSNMSPEDSSIYLCSAAGGLDSGANVLTFGAGSRLTVL.

The rearrangement uses TRBV12-3 or TRBV12-4 and TRBJ1-2; D call uncertain. The V end was cut by 3 bases, the J end by 2 bases, with 7 bases between. The CDR3 has 13 amino acids. The CDR3, as DNA: TGTGCCAGCAGTTTCGGACGGAACTATGGCTACACCTTC. Translating it yields CASSFGRNYGYTF.

V gene TRBV3-1 (or the pseudogene TRBV3-2) combines with J gene TRBJ2-7; 7 nucleotides agree with TRBD1. With V trimmed by 4 bases and J by 2 bases, 5 bases remained unmatched. The germline CDR1 and CDR2 sequences are LGHDT and YNNKEL (reference sequence). The CDR3 spans 14 residues. In nucleotides, the CDR3 is TGTGCCAGCAGCCCCCCGGGACAGACCTACGAGCAGTACTTC. The encoded protein is CASSPPGQTYEQYF.

This chain connects TRBV6-5 to TRBJ2-7, with 9 bases that match TRBD2. This CDR3 has 14 residues. Germline CDR1 MNHEY, CDR2 SVGAGI. The V segment lost 3 bases and the J segment 4 bases; nucleotides outside the gene matches: 4. The chain's CDR3 is CASSYSGSVYEQYF. DNA for the CDR3: TGTGCCAGCAGTTATAGCGGGAGCGTGTACGAGCAGTACTTC.

Remarks on this clone: Other DNA sequences of this sample code for an identical CDR3. This chain connects TRBV5-1 to TRBJ1-1; 8 bases map to TRBD1. Trimming cost V 2 bases and J 1 base; bases outside gene matches: 1. Germline V gene data show CDR1 as SGHRS and CDR2 as YFSETQ. The CDR3 spans 14 residues. CDR3 sequence: CASSFTGGNTEAFF. In nucleotides, the CDR3 is TGCGCCAGCAGCTTCACAGGGGGGAACACTGAAGCTTTCTTT.

Here the CDR3 DNA reads TGTGCCAGCAGCCAAGAGCCCGGGACAGGGGGCAGGCAGCCCCAGCATTTT. Amino acid sequence: CASSQEPGTGGRQPQHF. The J gene is TRBJ1-5, the V gene TRBV3-1 (or the pseudogene TRBV3-2); 12 bases agree with TRBD1. The CDR3 length is 17 residues. V gave up 0 bases and J gave up 7 bases; unmatched junction bases: 7. Germline V gene lookup returns CDR1 LGHDT and CDR2 YNNKEL (reference sequence).

V is TRBV29-1 and J is TRBJ2-3; D is perhaps TRBD1 (5 bases). The V gene's germline CDR1 is SQVTM and CDR2 ANQGSEA. V was cut by 4 bases and J by 4 bases, with 6 bases left in between. The CDR3 has 11 residues. CDR3 sequence: CSVVGADTQYF. DNA of the CDR3: TGCAGCGTTGTAGGGGCAGATACGCAGTATTTT.

This chain connects TRBV2 to TRBJ1-6; D call uncertain. CDR1 and CDR2 (germline): SNHLY, FYNNEI. V gave up 11 bases and J gave up 7 bases, with 12 bases separating them. The CDR3 extends over 12 amino acids. CDR3 sequence reads: CAGRRQNSPLHF. The CDR3 DNA reads TGTGCCGGCCGGCGGCAGAATTCACCCCTCCACTTT.

J is TRBJ1-5 and V is TRBV19, with a tentative D call TRBD1 (5 bases). Trimming removed 4 bases at V and 0 bases at J, with 10 bases between. The CDR3 runs to 15 residues. Germline CDR1 reads LNHDA; CDR2 reads SQIVND (reference sequence). CDR3: CASSTGLHSNQPQHF. CDR3 sequence (DNA): TGTGCCAGTAGTACGGGACTGCATAGCAATCAGCCCCAGCATTTT.

The genes are TRBV16 and TRBJ2-1; D unclear. The CDR3 totals 12 residues. CDR1 and CDR2 (germline): KGHSY, FQNENV. Trimming removed 4 bases from V and 4 bases from J, with 5 bases in between. The DNA of the CDR3 is TGTGCCAGCAGCCTACTGTACAATGAGCAGTTCTTC. This codes for CASSLLYNEQFF.

The chain uses TRBV4-2 and TRBJ2-5; D is ambiguous. The CDR3 covers 15 residues. CDR1 is LGHNA, CDR2 YNFKEQ, per germline. Trimming removed 0 bases from V and 2 bases from J, with 10 bases in between. CDR3 bases: TGTGCCAGCAGCCAAGATAGGACCCAACAAGAGACCCAGTACTTC. Encoded protein: CASSQDRTQQETQYF.

The chain carries TRBV4-3 and TRBJ2-1, with D perhaps TRBD1 (6 bases). V was shortened by 3 bases and J by 0 bases, with 21 bases between the two germline ends. Germline CDR1 is LGHNA and CDR2 is YSLEER. The CDR3 covers 19 residues. CDR3 protein: CASSQELTGQPSSYNEQFF. In nucleotides, the CDR3 is TGCGCCAGCAGCCAGGAACTTACAGGGCAACCGAGCTCCTACAATGAGCAGTTCTTC.

The chain combines TRBV5-6 with TRBJ1-5; no clear D gene. Trimming took off 3 bases at V and 7 bases at J, with 11 bases between the two ends. The V gene's germline CDR1 is SGHDT and CDR2 YYEEEE. The CDR3 length is 13 residues. CDR3 residues: CASSSSPRQPQHF. In DNA, the CDR3 is TGTGCCAGCAGCTCCTCCCCCAGACAGCCCCAGCATTTT.

This chain uses TRBV6-2 or TRBV6-3 with TRBJ2-7; 11 nucleotides line up with TRBD2. J lost 7 bases, V lost 2 bases, and 7 bases had no gene match. The V gene's germline CDR1 is MNHEY and CDR2 SVGEGT. The CDR3 covers 15 residues. Written as DNA, the CDR3 is TGTGCCAGCAGTTACCTTACTAGCGGGAGCGGGGAGCAGTACTTC. Translating gives CASSYLTSGSGEQYF.

V and J are TRBV4-3 and TRBJ2-1; no firm D call. V was cut by 5 bases and J by 2 bases, with 13 bases left in between. This CDR3 has 15 amino acids. The germline V gene encodes CDR1 LGHNA and CDR2 YSLEER. The CDR3 nucleotides read TGCGCCAGCAGCGAGAGACCGTTTGCCTACAATGAGCAGTTCTTC. Translated, it gives CASSERPFAYNEQFF.

This clone was seen only once. This sequence joins TRBV7-9 and TRBJ1-1; D unresolved. Deletions cut 5 bases from V and 0 bases from J, with 13 bases between. This CDR3 has 15 residues. Germline assignment: CDR1 SEHNR and CDR2 FQNEAQ (reference sequence). The CDR3 spells CASSPTTGVNTEAFF. The CDR3 coding sequence is TGTGCCAGCAGCCCCACGACCGGAGTGAACACTGAAGCTTTCTTT. Together with reference TRBV7-9 and TRBJ1-1, the CDR3 gives the full variable domain: DTGVSQNPRHKITKRGQNVTFRCDPISEHNRLYWYRQTLGQGPEFLTYFQNEAQLEKSRLLSDRFSAERPKGSFSTLEIQRTEQGDSAMYLCASSPTTGVNTEAFFGQGTRLTVV.

The rearrangement links TRBV11-3 to TRBJ2-7; D is uncertain. Germline loops: CDR1 SGHNT, CDR2 YENEEA. V was pared by 4 bases and J by 0 bases, with 7 bases between. The CDR3 sequence is 13 residues long. CDR3 sequence: CASSSPNSYEQYF. DNA for the CDR3: TGTGCCAGCAGCTCCCCGAACTCCTACGAGCAGTACTTC.

This clone was seen once. CDR3 bases: TGCAGCGTTTTGGACAGGGATGAGGATCAGCCCCAGCATTTT. It encodes CSVLDRDEDQPQHF. This chain links TRBV29-1 with TRBJ1-5; TRBD1 aligns across 8 bases. CDR1 and CDR2 from the germline V gene are SQVTM and ANQGSEA. Trimming took 5 bases from V and 5 from J; bases not matched to a gene: 8. The CDR3 spans 14 residues.

The V gene is TRBV30, the J gene TRBJ1-2; D unresolved. This CDR3 comprises 14 residues. Looked up from germline, CDR1 is GTSNPN and CDR2 is SVGIG (reference sequence). Trimming removed 1 base at V and 4 bases at J, with 13 bases between. CDR3 in amino acids: CAWSADAGSYGYTF. The CDR3, as DNA: TGTGCCTGGAGTGCCGATGCCGGGAGCTATGGCTACACCTTC. The variable domain in full, with the rest retrieved from reference TRBV30 and TRBJ1-2, is SQTIHQWPATLVQPVGSPLSLECTVEGTSNPNLYWYRQAAGRGLQLLFYSVGIGQISSEVPQNLSASRPQDRQFILSSKKLLLSDSGFYLCAWSADAGSYGYTFGSGTRLTVV.

CDR3 in amino acids: CASSPLSGGTEAFF. The CDR3 DNA reads as TGTGCCAGCTCACCATTATCCGGAGGCACTGAAGCTTTCTTT. The J gene is TRBJ1-1, the V gene TRBV18; D ambiguous. Trimming pared 2 bases from V and 4 bases from J, leaving 11 bases between. Germline lookup yields CDR1 KGHSH and CDR2 LQKENI. This CDR3 region has 14 residues.

V is TRBV19 and J is TRBJ1-1, with D hard to call. CDR3 length: 14 amino acids. Germline CDR1 is LNHDA and CDR2 is SQIVND (reference sequence). V lost 3 bases, J lost 2 bases, and 10 bases lay in between. DNA of the CDR3: TGTGCCAGTAGTATTGGAGTTAGTAACACTGAAGCTTTCTTT. This sequence encodes CASSIGVSNTEAFF.